The rows below give T cell receptor beta chains drawn from one sample of a study of technical replicates of blood from four donors. Produced via immunoSEQ multiplex PCR; TCRdb's table is partial and in-frame only. The table shows tens of thousands of clones, with nearly 95% occurring only once. The sequencing input was T cells isolated from PBMCs. The receptors originated from a human donor in good health. Both conserved end residues are part of each CDR3. A D gene is named only where the DNA matches it firmly. Size values are once, few and many counts, or a class for expanded clones, and some rows have none.

clone_size	d_call	v_call	j_call	cdr3_aa	cdr3_nt
-	-	TRBV7-9	TRBJ2-7	CASSPGFTYEQYF	TGTGCCAGCAGCCCGGGTTTTACCTACGAGCAGTACTTC
-	-	TRBV25-1	TRBJ2-1	CASSGLASVNNEQFF	TGTGCCAGCAGTGGGCTAGCGAGTGTTAACAATGAGCAGTTCTTC
-	-	TRBV4-1	TRBJ2-7	CASSQARDNYEQYF	TGCGCCAGCAGCCAAGCCCGGGACAACTACGAGCAGTACTTC
-	-	TRBV6-1	TRBJ2-7	CASSEATGGVYEQYF	TGTGCCAGCAGTGAAGCGACCGGGGGTGTCTACGAGCAGTACTTC
-	TRBD2	TRBV28	TRBJ2-1	CASNLRQGLLAGFNEQFF	TGTGCCAGCAACCTCCGACAGGGTCTACTAGCGGGGTTCAATGAGCAGTTCTTC
-	-	TRBV27	TRBJ1-1	CASSSPVRGRPEAFF	TGTGCCAGCAGTTCCCCGGTCAGGGGAAGGCCTGAAGCTTTCTTT
once	-	TRBV29-1	TRBJ2-1	CSVEDEKAVSSYNEQFF	TGCAGCGTTGAAGACGAAAAAGCGGTTAGCTCCTACAATGAGCAGTTCTTC
few	TRBD1	TRBV30	TRBJ1-2	CAWSTGGASYGYTF	TGTGCCTGGAGTACAGGGGGCGCCTCTTATGGCTACACCTTC
-	TRBD1	TRBV18	TRBJ2-7	CASSPGTGGTYEQYF	TGTGCCAGCTCACCGGGGACAGGGGGTACCTACGAGCAGTACTTC
-	-	TRBV14	TRBJ2-7	CASSQGSEFRHEQYF	TGTGCCAGCAGCCAAGGGTCGGAGTTCCGACACGAGCAGTACTTC
-	TRBD1	TRBV27	TRBJ2-2	CASSFTGTASGELFF	TGTGCCAGCAGTTTTACAGGGACAGCGAGCGGGGAGCTGTTTTTT
-	TRBD2	TRBV13	TRBJ2-2	CASSLGREPTRGTGELFF	TGTGCCAGCAGCTTAGGGCGGGAGCCCACCCGGGGGACCGGGGAGCTGTTTTTT